What follows are 21 T cell receptor beta chains derived from one specimen sequenced in a study of blood T cells in healthy people across ages. For the second PCR, which ran for about 6 to 11 cycles, a sample-barcoded 5' primer and a J-beta primer mix were used. TCRdb itself ran the 5' RACE reads through MiXCR, one entry per CDR3 protein. The data hold 540,000 or so distinct CDR3 sequences, with around 50% observed a single time. Source material: blood. These TCRs come from an elderly man in good health.

The chain joins TRBV25-1 to TRBJ2-3; D remains ambiguous. V was cut by 3 bases and J by 4 bases, with 17 bases left in between. Germline lookup yields CDR1 MGHDK and CDR2 SYGVNS. The CDR3 loop spans 16 amino acids. In DNA form, the CDR3 reads TGTGCCAGCAGTGAGTGGGGTGGTAGGGCTCCAGATACGCAGTATTTT. The encoded protein is CASSEWGGRAPDTQYF.

V is TRBV5-1 and J is TRBJ2-5, with a possible D match to TRBD1 (6 bases). The CDR3 loop spans 15 amino acids. Germline-derived CDR1 and CDR2 are SGHRS and YFSETQ. V lost 3 bases to trimming and J lost 2 bases, with 14 bases between them. The CDR3: CASSYAPGQQETQYF. CDR3 DNA sequence: TGCGCCAGCAGCTATGCACCGGGACAACAAGAGACCCAGTACTTC.

The chain couples TRBV28 to TRBJ2-7; 7 bases fit TRBD2. The ends lost 4 bases at V and 6 bases at J; junction bases unmatched: 9. Germline V lookup: CDR1 MDHEN, CDR2 SYDVKM. The CDR3 sequence is 14 residues long. CDR3 region: CASSSYGGSGEQYF. The CDR3 nucleotides are TGTGCCAGCAGTTCCTACGGGGGGTCTGGCGAGCAGTACTTC.

The CDR3 spells CASSLGGGSLGEQYF. The DNA of the CDR3 is TGTGCCAGCAGCTTGGGTGGAGGCAGTCTCGGCGAGCAGTACTTC. V is TRBV5-4 and J is TRBJ2-5, with D maybe TRBD2 (5 bases). The J call may be in error: the DNA end matches TRBJ2-7 better. The CDR3 consists of 15 residues. Germline CDR1 and CDR2: SGHNT and YYREEE (reference sequence).

Only one count was recorded for this clonotype. This rearrangement joins TRBV4-3 to TRBJ1-2; the D is unclear. V gave up 3 bases and J gave up 1 base, with 15 bases separating them. This CDR3 comprises 16 residues. Germline V CDR1 and CDR2: LGHNA, YSLEER. CDR3 residues: CASSQVNWADNYGYTF. The CDR3 nucleotides are TGCGCCAGCAGCCAGGTGAACTGGGCCGATAACTATGGCTACACCTTC.

The V call is TRBV6-2 or TRBV6-3, the J call TRBJ2-1, with 9 positions matching TRBD1. The V and J ends lost 3 bases and 7 bases, in that order; junction bases with no gene match: 10. Per germline, CDR1 MNHEY and CDR2 SVGEGT. This CDR3 has 16 amino acids. As DNA, the CDR3 is TGTGCCAGCAGTTATAGTGGGACAGGGTATGATAATGAGCAGTTCTTC. This translates into CASSYSGTGYDNEQFF.

The gene calls are TRBV7-9 and TRBJ1-1, with 12 positions matching TRBD1. The CDR3 is made up of 16 amino acids. Per germline, CDR1 SEHNR and CDR2 FQNEAQ (reference sequence). With V trimmed by 6 bases and J by 7 bases, 12 bases remained unmatched. For the CDR3, the DNA is TGTGCCAGCAGACGCGCCGGGACAGGGGGCACCGGTGAAGCTTTCTTT. As protein: CASRRAGTGGTGEAFF.

This clonotype has just a few counts. J is TRBJ1-4 and V is TRBV7-3; maybe TRBD1 (5 bases). Deletions cut 5 bases from V and 8 bases from J, with 12 bases between. This CDR3 has 13 residues. In germline, CDR1 is SGHTA, CDR2 FQGTGA. The CDR3 DNA reads as TGTGCCAGCAGCCCGGGACCTGGCGAAAAACTGTTTTTT. Its protein is CASSPGPGEKLFF.

This clonotype was picked up a small number of times. The chain links TRBV5-1 to TRBJ2-5; D is ambiguous. The V gene lost 5 bases and the J gene lost 1 base, with 12 bases spanning the gap. The CDR3 covers 14 residues. The germline V gene has CDR1 SGHRS and CDR2 YFSETQ. In nucleotides, the CDR3 is TGCGCCAGCAGGAGTGGGCAGCCCCAAGAGACCCAGTACTTC. This sequence encodes CASRSGQPQETQYF.

For this clonotype: The junction departs from the called germline gene at one end, perhaps through a read error. The chain employs TRBV5-1 and TRBJ1-2; the D gene is possibly TRBD1 (6 bases). CDR3 length: 16 amino acids. CDR1 is SGHRS and CDR2 is YFSETQ in the germline V gene. This CDR3 reads CASSLGDSGENYGCTF. The CDR3, as DNA: TGCGCCAGCAGCTTAGGGGATTCAGGGGAGAACTATGGCTGCACCTTC.

The V call is TRBV7-6, the J call TRBJ2-6, with 11 bases lining up with TRBD2. The V gene end was trimmed by 8 bases and the J gene end by 0 bases; junction bases not matched to a gene: 6. CDR3 length: 17 amino acids. Germline CDR1 is SGHVS and CDR2 is FNYEAQ. The CDR3 region is CASARLAGISGANVLTF. The CDR3 region has the DNA TGTGCCAGCGCCCGACTAGCGGGAATCTCTGGGGCCAACGTCCTGACTTTC. Using reference TRBV7-6 and TRBJ2-6 for the parts outside the CDR3, the full variable domain is GAGVSQSPRYKVTKRGQDVALRCDPISGHVSLYWYRQALGQGPEFLTYFNYEAQQDKSGLPNDRFSAERPEGSISTLTIQRTEQRDSAMYRCASARLAGISGANVLTFGAGSRLTVL.

This clonotype came up many times. V and J are TRBV6-6 and TRBJ1-5; 7 bases are shared with TRBD1. The V gene end was trimmed by 2 bases and the J gene end by 1 base; junction bases not matched to a gene: 5. The CDR3 runs 16 residues. Germline loops: CDR1 MNHNY, CDR2 SVGAGI (reference sequence). DNA for the CDR3: TGTGCCAGCAGTTACAGGGGGCACGGAAGCAATCAGCCCCAGCATTTT. Encoded protein: CASSYRGHGSNQPQHF.

V is TRBV11-2 and J is TRBJ1-2, with unresolved D. This CDR3 is 12 amino acids long. Germline V gives CDR1 SGHAT, CDR2 FQNNGV. Trimming left V 5 bases short and J 5 bases short, with 9 bases between. CDR3 nucleotide sequence: TGTGCCAGCAGCCATCAAACTTATGGCTACACCTTC. Its protein is CASSHQTYGYTF.

This chain connects TRBV10-3 to TRBJ2-3, with a weak D call TRBD1 (6 bases). This CDR3 has 15 residues. Trimming stripped 5 bases from V and 2 bases from J, with 14 bases between. Germline V lookup: CDR1 ENHRY, CDR2 SYGVKD. Here the CDR3 DNA reads TGTGCCATCAGTCCAGGGGTCACCCCCACAGATACGCAGTATTTT. This gives the protein CAISPGVTPTDTQYF.

The rearrangement uses TRBV12-3 or TRBV12-4 and TRBJ2-1; 14 bases agree with TRBD2. This CDR3 has 15 residues. J gave up 12 bases and V 3 bases, and 7 bases lay outside the gene matches. CDR3 sequence reads: CASSLSGTSGGGQFF. The CDR3 DNA reads as TGTGCCAGCAGTTTGTCCGGGACTAGCGGGGGCGGGCAGTTCTTC.

The V call is TRBV10-3, the J call TRBJ2-5, with D unclear. Germline-derived CDR1 and CDR2 are ENHRY and SYGVKD. Trimming cost V 11 bases and J 11 bases, with 21 bases left between them. CDR3 length: 12 amino acids. DNA of the CDR3: TGTGCCTCCGCGTCGGGCAGCCCTGAGCAGTACTTC. Residues: CASASGSPEQYF.

V usage is TRBV20-1 and J usage is TRBJ2-3; D uncertain. CDR1 DFQATT and CDR2 SNEGSKA come from the germline V gene (reference sequence). V lost 5 bases and J lost 2, with 2 bases in between. The CDR3 is 10 amino acids. CDR3 sequence reads: CSAYTDTQYF. Here the CDR3 DNA reads TGCAGTGCTTACACAGATACGCAGTATTTT.

This clonotype was observed a few times. The V call is TRBV6-6, the J call TRBJ1-3; 8 bases agree with TRBD1. Losses at the gene ends were 6 bases for V and 5 bases for J; bases not matched to a gene: 6. There are 14 residues in the CDR3. From germline, CDR1 is MNHNY and CDR2 SVGAGI (reference sequence). The CDR3 protein is CASSGTGPRNTIYF. The DNA for the CDR3 is TGTGCCAGCAGCGGGACAGGCCCTAGAAACACCATATATTTT.

Only a few counts were recorded for this clonotype. The gene calls are TRBV27 and TRBJ2-4; D is possibly TRBD1 (6 bases). The germline V and J ends were trimmed by 4 bases and 0 bases, with 13 bases remaining between them. Germline CDR1 and CDR2: MNHEY and SMNVEV (reference sequence). CDR3 size: 16 residues. CDR3 bases: TGTGCCAGCAGTTCATGGACAGACCTAGCCAAAAACATTCAGTACTTC. Translating it yields CASSSWTDLAKNIQYF.

J is TRBJ2-7 and V is TRBV6-5, with D unresolved. The CDR3 length is 13 residues. Deletions cut 5 bases from V and 3 bases from J, with 11 bases between. The germline V gene encodes CDR1 MNHEY and CDR2 SVGAGI. The CDR3 is CASSVGVFYEQYF. CDR3 bases: TGTGCCAGCAGTGTAGGAGTTTTCTACGAGCAGTACTTC.

In regard to this clonotype: A junction end diverges from the germline sequence, so it may reflect a read error. V and J are TRBV7-9 and TRBJ2-7; weak D call: TRBD1 (6 bases). Germline-derived CDR1 and CDR2 are SEHNR and FQNEAQ (reference sequence). CDR3 length equals 14 residues. The CDR3 DNA is TGTGCCAGCAGCTTAGCAGGACAGTACTACGGGCAGTACTTC. It translates to CASSLAGQYYGQYF.